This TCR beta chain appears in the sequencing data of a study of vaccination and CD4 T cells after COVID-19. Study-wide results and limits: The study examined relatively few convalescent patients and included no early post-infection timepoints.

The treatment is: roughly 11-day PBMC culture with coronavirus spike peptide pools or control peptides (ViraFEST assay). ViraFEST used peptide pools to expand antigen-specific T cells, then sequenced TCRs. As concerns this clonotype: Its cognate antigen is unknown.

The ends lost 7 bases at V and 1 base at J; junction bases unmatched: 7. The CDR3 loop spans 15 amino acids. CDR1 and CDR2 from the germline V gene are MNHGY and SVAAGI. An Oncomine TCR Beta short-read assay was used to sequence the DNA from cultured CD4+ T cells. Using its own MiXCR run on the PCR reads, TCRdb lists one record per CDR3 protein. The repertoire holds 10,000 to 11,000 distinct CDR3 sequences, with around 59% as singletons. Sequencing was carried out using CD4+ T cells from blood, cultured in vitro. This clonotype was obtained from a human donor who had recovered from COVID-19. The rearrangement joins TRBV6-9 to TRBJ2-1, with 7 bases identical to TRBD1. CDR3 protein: CASNTGESSYNEQFF. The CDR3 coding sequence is TGTGCCAGCAACACAGGGGAATCGTCCTACAATGAGCAGTTCTTC.